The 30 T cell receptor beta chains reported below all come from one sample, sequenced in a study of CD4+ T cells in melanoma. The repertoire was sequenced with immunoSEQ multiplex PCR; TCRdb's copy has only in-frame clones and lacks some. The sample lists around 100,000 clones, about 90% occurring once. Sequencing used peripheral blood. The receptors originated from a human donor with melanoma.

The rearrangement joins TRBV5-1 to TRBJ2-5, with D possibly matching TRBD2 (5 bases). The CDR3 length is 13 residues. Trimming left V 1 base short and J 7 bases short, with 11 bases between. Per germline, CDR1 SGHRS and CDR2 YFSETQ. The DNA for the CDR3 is TGCGCCAGCAGCTTGAGCGGAGTCGGGACCCAGTACTTC. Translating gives CASSLSGVGTQYF. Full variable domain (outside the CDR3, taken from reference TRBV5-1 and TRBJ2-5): KAGVTQTPRYLIKTRGQQVTLSCSPISGHRSVSWYQQTPGQGLQFLFEYFSETQRNKGNFPGRFSGRQFSNSRSEMNVSTLELGDSALYLCASSLSGVGTQYFGPGTRLLVL.

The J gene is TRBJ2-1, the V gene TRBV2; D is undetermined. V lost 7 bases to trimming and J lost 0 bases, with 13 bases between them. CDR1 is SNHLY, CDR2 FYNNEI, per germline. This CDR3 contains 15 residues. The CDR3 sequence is CASIPSTSSYNEQFF. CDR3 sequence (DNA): TGTGCCAGCATCCCCTCTACCAGCTCCTACAATGAGCAGTTCTTC.

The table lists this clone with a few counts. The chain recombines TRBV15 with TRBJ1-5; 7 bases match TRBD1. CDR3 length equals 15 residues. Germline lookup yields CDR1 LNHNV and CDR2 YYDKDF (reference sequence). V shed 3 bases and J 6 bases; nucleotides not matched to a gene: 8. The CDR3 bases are TGTGCCACCAGCAGGACTAAAGACAGGGTTCAGCCCCAGCATTTT. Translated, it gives CATSRTKDRVQPQHF.

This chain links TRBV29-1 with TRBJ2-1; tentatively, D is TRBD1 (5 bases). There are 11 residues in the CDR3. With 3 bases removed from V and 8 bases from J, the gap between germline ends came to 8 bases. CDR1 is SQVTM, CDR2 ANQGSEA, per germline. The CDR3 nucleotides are TGCAGCGTTGACAGGGCCTATGAGCAGTTCTTC. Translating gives CSVDRAYEQFF.

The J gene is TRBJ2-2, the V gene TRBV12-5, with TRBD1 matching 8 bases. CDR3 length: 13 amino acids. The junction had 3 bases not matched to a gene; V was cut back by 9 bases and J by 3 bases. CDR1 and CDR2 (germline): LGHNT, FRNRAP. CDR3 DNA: TGTGCTAGGCCGGGACAGGACACCGGGGAGCTGTTTTTT. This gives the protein CARPGQDTGELFF.

In DNA, the CDR3 is TGTGCCAGCAGCTCGACAGGGGCCTATGGCTACACCTTC. Amino acids: CASSSTGAYGYTF. The chain couples TRBV7-9 to TRBJ1-2; the match to TRBD1 covers 8 bases. This CDR3 comprises 13 residues. V lost 4 bases and J lost 4; bases outside the gene matches: 2. Germline loops: CDR1 SEHNR, CDR2 FQNEAQ (reference sequence).

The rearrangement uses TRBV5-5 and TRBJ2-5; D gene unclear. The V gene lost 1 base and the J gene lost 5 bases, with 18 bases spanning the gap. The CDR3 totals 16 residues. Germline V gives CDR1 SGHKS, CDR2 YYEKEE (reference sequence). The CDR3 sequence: CASSLSVGRLEETQYF. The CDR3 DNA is TGTGCCAGCAGCTTGTCGGTTGGCAGGTTAGAGGAGACCCAGTACTTC.

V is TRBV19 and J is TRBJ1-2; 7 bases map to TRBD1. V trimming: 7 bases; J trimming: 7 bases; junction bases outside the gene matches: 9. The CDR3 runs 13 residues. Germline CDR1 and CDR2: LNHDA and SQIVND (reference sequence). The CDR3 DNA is TGTGCCAGTATCCCGACAGGGAATAGTGGCTACACCTTC. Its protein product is CASIPTGNSGYTF.

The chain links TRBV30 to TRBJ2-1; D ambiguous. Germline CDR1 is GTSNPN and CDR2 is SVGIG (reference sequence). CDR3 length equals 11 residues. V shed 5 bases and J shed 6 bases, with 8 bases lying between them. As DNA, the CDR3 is TGTGCCTGGGGACGTCTCAATGAGCAGTTCTTC. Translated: CAWGRLNEQFF.

In DNA form, the CDR3 reads TGTGCCAGCAGTCCAACCCACAGGGGGCTAGGAGGAAACACCATATATTTT. Protein sequence: CASSPTHRGLGGNTIYF. The rearrangement links TRBV27 to TRBJ1-3, with 9 positions matching TRBD1. The CDR3 runs to 17 residues. J gave up 4 bases and V 5 bases, and 12 bases lay outside the gene matches. Germline-derived CDR1 and CDR2 are MNHEY and SMNVEV (reference sequence).

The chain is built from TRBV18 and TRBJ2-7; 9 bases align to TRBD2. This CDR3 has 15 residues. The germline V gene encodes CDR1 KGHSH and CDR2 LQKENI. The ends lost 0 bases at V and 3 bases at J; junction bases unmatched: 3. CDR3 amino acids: CASSPPAGGSYEQYF. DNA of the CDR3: TGTGCCAGCTCACCACCGGCGGGAGGGAGCTACGAGCAGTACTTC.

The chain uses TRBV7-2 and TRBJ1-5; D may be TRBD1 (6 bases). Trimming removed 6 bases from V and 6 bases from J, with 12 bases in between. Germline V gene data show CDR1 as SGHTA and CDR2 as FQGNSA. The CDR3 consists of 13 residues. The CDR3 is CASSSQGSQPQHF. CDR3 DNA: TGTGCCAGCAGTTCTCAGGGGAGTCAGCCCCAGCATTTT. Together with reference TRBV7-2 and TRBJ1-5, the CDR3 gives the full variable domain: GAGVSQSPSNKVTEKGKDVELRCDPISGHTALYWYRQSLGQGLEFLIYFQGNSAPDKSGLPSDRFSAERTGGSVSTLTIQRTQQEDSAVYLCASSSQGSQPQHFGDGTRLSIL.

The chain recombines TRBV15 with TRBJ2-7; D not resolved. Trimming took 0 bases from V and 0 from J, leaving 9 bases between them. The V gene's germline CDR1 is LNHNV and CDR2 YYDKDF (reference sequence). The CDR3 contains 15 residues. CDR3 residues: CATSRDPLSSYEQYF. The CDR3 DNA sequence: TGTGCCACCAGCAGAGATCCCCTAAGCTCCTACGAGCAGTACTTC.

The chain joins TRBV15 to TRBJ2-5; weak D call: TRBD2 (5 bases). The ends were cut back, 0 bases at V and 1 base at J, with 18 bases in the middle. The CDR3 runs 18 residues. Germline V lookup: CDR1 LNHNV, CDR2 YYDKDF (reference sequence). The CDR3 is CATSRDLAGPALQETQYF. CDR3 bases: TGTGCCACCAGCAGAGATTTGGCGGGCCCCGCGCTCCAAGAGACCCAGTACTTC.

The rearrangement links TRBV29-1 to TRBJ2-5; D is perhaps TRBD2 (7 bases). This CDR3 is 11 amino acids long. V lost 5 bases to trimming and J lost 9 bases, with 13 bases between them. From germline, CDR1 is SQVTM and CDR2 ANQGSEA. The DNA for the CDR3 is TGCAGCGTTTTTAGGGGGGGGCCCCAGTACTTC. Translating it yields CSVFRGGPQYF.

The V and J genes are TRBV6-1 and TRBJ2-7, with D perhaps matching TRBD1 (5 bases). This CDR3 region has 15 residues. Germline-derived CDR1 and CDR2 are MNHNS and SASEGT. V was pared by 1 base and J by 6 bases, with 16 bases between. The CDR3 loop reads CASSEGEQVPSEQYF. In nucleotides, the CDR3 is TGTGCCAGCAGTGAAGGAGAACAGGTCCCCTCCGAGCAGTACTTC.

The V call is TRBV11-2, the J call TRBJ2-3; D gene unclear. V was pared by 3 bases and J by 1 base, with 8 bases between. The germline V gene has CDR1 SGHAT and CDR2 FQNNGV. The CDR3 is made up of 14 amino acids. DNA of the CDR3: TGTGCCAGCAGCTTCGGGTGGGGCACAGATACGCAGTATTTT. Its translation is CASSFGWGTDTQYF.

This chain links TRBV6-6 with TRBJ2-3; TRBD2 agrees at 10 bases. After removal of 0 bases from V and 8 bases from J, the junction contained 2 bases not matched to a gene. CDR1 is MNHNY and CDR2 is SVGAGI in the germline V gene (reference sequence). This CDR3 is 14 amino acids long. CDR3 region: CASSYSSGGATQYF. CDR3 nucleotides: TGTGCCAGCAGTTACTCCAGCGGGGGGGCTACGCAGTATTTT.

The CDR3, as DNA: TGTGCCAGCAGCCCACTCCTTCGGGGTGAAGCTTTCTTT. This gives the protein CASSPLLRGEAFF. V is TRBV9 and J is TRBJ1-1, with D unclear. V lost 4 bases to trimming and J lost 7 bases, with 14 bases between them. The CDR3 runs to 13 residues. The germline V gene encodes CDR1 SGDLS and CDR2 YYNGEE.

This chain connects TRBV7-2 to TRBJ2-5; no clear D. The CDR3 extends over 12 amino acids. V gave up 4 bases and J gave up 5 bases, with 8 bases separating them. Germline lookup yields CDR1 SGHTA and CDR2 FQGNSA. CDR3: CASSSDGETQYF. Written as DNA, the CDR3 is TGTGCCAGCAGCTCAGACGGGGAGACCCAGTACTTC.

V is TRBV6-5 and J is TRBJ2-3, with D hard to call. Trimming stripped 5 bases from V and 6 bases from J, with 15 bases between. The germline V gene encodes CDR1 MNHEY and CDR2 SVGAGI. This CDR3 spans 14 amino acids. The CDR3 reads CASSPRRAGDTQYF. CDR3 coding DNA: TGTGCCAGCAGTCCCAGGCGAGCCGGCGATACGCAGTATTTT.

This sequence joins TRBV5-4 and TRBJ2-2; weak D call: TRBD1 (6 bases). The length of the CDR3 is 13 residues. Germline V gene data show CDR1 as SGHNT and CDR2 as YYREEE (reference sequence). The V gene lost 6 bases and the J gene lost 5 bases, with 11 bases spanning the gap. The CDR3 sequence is CASTQQGTGELFF. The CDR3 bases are TGTGCCAGCACACAACAGGGAACCGGGGAGCTGTTTTTT.

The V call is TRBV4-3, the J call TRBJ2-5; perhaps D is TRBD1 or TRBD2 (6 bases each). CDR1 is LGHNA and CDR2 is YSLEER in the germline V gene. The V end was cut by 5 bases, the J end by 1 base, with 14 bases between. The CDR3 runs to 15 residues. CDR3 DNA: TGCGCCAGCAGCGCCCGTGGGGGGCCCCAAGAGACCCAGTACTTC. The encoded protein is CASSARGGPQETQYF.

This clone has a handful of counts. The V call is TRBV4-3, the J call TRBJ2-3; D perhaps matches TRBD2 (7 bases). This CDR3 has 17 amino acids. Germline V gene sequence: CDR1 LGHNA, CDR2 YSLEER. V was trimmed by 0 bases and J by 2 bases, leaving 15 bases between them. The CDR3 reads CASSQDAAGAATDTQYF. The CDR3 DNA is TGCGCCAGCAGCCAAGATGCGGCGGGGGCCGCCACAGATACGCAGTATTTT.

Here the CDR3 reads CASTGGLGYEQYF. The CDR3 DNA follows: TGTGCCAGCACCGGTGGACTAGGCTACGAGCAGTACTTC. This chain uses TRBV2 with TRBJ2-7; 7 bases line up with TRBD2. J was trimmed by 3 bases and V by 7 bases; bases with no gene match: 6. This CDR3 spans 13 amino acids. Looked up from germline, CDR1 is SNHLY and CDR2 is FYNNEI.

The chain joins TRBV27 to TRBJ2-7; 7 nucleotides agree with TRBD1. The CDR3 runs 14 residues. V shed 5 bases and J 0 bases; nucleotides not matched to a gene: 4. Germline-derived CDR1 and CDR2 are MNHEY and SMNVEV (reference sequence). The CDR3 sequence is CASSVTGPSYEQYF. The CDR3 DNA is TGTGCCAGCAGTGTGACAGGGCCCTCCTACGAGCAGTACTTC.

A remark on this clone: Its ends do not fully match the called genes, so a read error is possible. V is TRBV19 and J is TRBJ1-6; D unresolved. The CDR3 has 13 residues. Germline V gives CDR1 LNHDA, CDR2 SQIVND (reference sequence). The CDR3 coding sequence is TGTGCCAGTAGAATAGGGATGAATTCACCCCTCCACTTT. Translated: CASRIGMNSPLHF.

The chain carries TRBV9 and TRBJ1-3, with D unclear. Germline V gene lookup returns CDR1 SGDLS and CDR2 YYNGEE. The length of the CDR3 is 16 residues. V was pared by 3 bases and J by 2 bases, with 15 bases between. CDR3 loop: CASSAFKGPTGNTIYF. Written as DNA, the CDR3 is TGTGCCAGCAGCGCCTTTAAGGGCCCCACTGGAAACACCATATATTTT.

The CDR3 nucleotides read TGTGCCAGCACCGACCCTAGCGGGGGTGAGACCCAGTACTTC. It translates to CASTDPSGGETQYF. The genes are TRBV6-1 and TRBJ2-5, with TRBD2 matching 10 bases. The CDR3 has 14 residues. The germline gives CDR1 MNHNS, CDR2 SASEGT. After removal of 7 bases from V and 5 bases from J, the junction contained 7 bases not matched to a gene.

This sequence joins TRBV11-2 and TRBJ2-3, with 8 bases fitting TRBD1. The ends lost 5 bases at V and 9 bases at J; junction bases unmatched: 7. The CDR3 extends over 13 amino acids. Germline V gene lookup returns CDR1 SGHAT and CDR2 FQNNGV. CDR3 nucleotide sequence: TGTGCCAGCAGCGGCCCGGGACAGGCCACGCAGTATTTT. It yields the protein CASSGPGQATQYF.